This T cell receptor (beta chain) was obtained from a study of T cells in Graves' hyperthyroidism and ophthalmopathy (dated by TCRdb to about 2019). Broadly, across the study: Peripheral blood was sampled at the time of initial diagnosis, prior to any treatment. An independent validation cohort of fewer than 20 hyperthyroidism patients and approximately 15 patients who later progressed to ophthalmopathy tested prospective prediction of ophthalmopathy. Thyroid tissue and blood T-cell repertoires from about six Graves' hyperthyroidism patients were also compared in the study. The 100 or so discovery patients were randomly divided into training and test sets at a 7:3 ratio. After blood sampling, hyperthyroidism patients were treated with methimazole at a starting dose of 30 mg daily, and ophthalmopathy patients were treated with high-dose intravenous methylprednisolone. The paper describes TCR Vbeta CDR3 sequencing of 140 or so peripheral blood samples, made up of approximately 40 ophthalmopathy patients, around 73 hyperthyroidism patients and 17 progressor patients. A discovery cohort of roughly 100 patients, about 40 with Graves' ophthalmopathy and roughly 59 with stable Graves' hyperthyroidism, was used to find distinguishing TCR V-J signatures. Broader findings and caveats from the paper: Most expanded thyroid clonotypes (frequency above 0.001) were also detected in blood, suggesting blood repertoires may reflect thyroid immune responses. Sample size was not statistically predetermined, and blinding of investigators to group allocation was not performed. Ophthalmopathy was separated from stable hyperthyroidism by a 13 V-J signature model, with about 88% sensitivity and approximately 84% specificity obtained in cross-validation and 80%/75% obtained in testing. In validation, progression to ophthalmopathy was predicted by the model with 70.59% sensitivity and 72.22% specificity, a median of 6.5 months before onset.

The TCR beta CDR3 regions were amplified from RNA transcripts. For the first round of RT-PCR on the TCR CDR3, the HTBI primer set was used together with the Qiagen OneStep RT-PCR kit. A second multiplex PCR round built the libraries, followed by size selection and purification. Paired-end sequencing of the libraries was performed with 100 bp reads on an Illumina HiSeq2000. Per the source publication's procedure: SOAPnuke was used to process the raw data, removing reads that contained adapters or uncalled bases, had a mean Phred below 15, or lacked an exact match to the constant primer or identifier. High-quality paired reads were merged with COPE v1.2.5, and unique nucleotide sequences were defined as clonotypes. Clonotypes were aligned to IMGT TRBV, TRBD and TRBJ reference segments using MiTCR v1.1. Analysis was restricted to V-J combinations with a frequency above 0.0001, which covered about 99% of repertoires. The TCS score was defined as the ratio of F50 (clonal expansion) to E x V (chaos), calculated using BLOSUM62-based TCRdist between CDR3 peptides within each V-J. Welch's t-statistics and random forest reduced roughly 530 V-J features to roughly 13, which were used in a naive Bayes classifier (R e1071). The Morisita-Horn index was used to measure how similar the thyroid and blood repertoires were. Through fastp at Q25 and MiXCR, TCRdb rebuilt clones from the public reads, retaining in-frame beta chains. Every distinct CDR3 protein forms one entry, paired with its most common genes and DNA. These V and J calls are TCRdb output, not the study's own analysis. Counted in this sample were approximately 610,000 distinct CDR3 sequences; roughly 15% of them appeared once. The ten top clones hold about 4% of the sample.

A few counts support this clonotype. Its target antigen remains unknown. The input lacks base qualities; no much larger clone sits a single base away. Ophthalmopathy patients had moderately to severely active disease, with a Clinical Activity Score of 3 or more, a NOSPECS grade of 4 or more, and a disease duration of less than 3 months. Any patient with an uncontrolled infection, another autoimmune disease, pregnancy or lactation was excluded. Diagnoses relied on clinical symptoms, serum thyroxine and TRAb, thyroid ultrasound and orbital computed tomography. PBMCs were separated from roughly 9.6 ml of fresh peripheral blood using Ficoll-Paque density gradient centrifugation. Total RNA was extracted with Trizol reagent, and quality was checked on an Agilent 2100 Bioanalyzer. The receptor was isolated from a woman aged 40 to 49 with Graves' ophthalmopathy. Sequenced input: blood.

This receptor carries the CDR3 CASSNGQGGEAFF. At the DNA level, the sequence is TGTGCCAGCAGTAACGGACAGGGAGGTGAAGCTTTCTTT. The receptor chain draws on TRBV12-3 or TRBV12-4 and TRBJ1-1, and 8 junction bases match TRBD1. CDR3 length: 13 amino acids, cysteine to phenylalanine. The only DNA kept is the CDR3, 39 bases in frame from the first base. Here V drops 5 bases and J drops 7 bases, and the junction holds 6 bases not matched to any gene.